A selection of T cell receptor beta chains follows, all from one sample in a study of PD-1 blockade in classical Hodgkin lymphoma. Sequencing used immunoSEQ multiplex PCR; TCRdb keeps in-frame clones, though not all of them. The sample shows 70,000 or so clones, about 92% of them seen only once. The sample here was peripheral blood mononuclear cells (PBMCs), taken at baseline. All receptors come from a human donor with classical Hodgkin lymphoma. The CDR3 runs from the conserved cysteine through the conserved F or W. The D gene is left open where the match is weak. Clone size is given for some rows only: seen once, a few or many times, or a class if the clone is expanded.

TRBJ2-2 | 16 | TRBV4-3 | NA | TRBD2 | TGCGCCAGCAGCCCGGGACTAGCGGGAGGGGCGGGGGAGCTGTTTTTT | CASSPGLAGGAGELFF
TRBJ1-2 | 15 | TRBV28 | once | TRBD1 | TGTGCCAGCAGTACGGCCGGGACAGCTCTCTATGGCTACACCTTC | CASSTAGTALYGYTF
TRBJ1-2 | 17 | TRBV5-1 | NA | TRBD1 | TGCGCCAGCAGCTTGGGAGGGACAGGGGGCCAGGGCTATGGCTACACCTTC | CASSLGGTGGQGYGYTF
TRBJ1-2 | 16 | TRBV4-3 | NA | NA | TGCGCCAGCAGCCAAGTTCCGGGGATGGGTAACTATGGCTACACCTTC | CASSQVPGMGNYGYTF
TRBJ1-2 | 15 | TRBV11-2 | NA | NA | TGTGCCAGCAGCCCCTGGGAGCAGGGCAACTATGGCTACACCTTC | CASSPWEQGNYGYTF
TRBJ2-5 | 16 | TRBV19 | NA | TRBD1 | TGTGCCAGTAGTGCCCTAGGTCAGGGGGCCTGGGAGACCCAGTACTTC | CASSALGQGAWETQYF
TRBJ1-2 | 17 | TRBV28 | NA | TRBD1 | TGTGCCAGCAGTTTATGGGGTTGGCAGCAGGGGGGGGATGGCTACACCTTC | CASSLWGWQQGGDGYTF
TRBJ2-4 | 20 | TRBV5-1 | NA | TRBD2 | TGCGCCAGCAGCTTGTCCAGACTAGCGGGAGTGGAGGTAGCCAAAAACATTCAGTACTTC | CASSLSRLAGVEVAKNIQYF
TRBJ1-4 | 14 | TRBV5-1 | NA | TRBD1 | TGCGCCAGCAGCCCGACAGGGATTAATGAAAAACTGTTTTTT | CASSPTGINEKLFF
TRBJ2-2 | 17 | TRBV15 | few | TRBD1 | TGTGCCACCAGCCCCGCCCCGGGACAGGGGGCCTCCGGGGAGCTGTTTTTT | CATSPAPGQGASGELFF
TRBJ1-3 | 15 | TRBV5-6 | few | NA | TGTGCCAGCAGCTACCAGGGATTCTCTGGAAACACCATATATTTT | CASSYQGFSGNTIYF
TRBJ2-7 | 14 | TRBV2 | NA | TRBD1 | TGTGCCAGCCTAGGTGGTGGGACAGCTTACGAGCAGTACTTC | CASLGGGTAYEQYF
TRBJ2-7 | 15 | TRBV19 | NA | NA | TGTGCCAGTAGCCTTTCTGGGTTTCCGGCAGACGAGCAGTACTTC | CASSLSGFPADEQYF
TRBJ2-3 | 15 | TRBV9 | NA | NA | TGTGCCAGCAGCTCCCTCTCGGCTAGCACAGATACGCAGTATTTT | CASSSLSASTDTQYF
TRBJ1-2 | 11 | TRBV20-1 | NA | NA | TGCATCCATCGGGGGGGCAGGGGCTACACCTTC | CIHRGGRGYTF
TRBJ2-3 | 19 | TRBV30 | once | NA | TGTGCCTGGAGTGTCCTCTTCCTTCCGCGGGGACCCACCACACATACGCAGTATTTT | CAWSVLFLPRGPTTHTQYF
TRBJ1-1 | 12 | TRBV19 | NA | NA | TGTGCCAGTAGCCGCCTCGGTACCGAAGCTTTCTTT | CASSRLGTEAFF
TRBJ2-1 | 16 | TRBV9 | NA | TRBD2 | TGTGCCAGCAGCGTAAATCCTAGCGGGGGAAACAATGAGCAGTTCTTC | CASSVNPSGGNNEQFF
TRBJ1-2 | 13 | TRBV6-5 | NA | NA | TGTGCCAGTACGACCGCCGGAAAGCTCGGCTACACCTTC | CASTTAGKLGYTF
TRBJ1-2 | 15 | TRBV6-1 | NA | NA | TGTGCCAGCAGTGAAGCCCTAGCAGCTGTCAGTGGCTACACCTTC | CASSEALAAVSGYTF
TRBJ2-7 | 15 | TRBV18 | few | NA | TGTGCCAGCTCACAGAGACGGGCGGTCTCCTACGAGCAGTACTTC | CASSQRRAVSYEQYF
TRBJ1-2 | 15 | TRBV5-6 | few | NA | TGTGCCAGCAGCTTAATGACTCCTACCCTCTATGGCTACACCTTC | CASSLMTPTLYGYTF
TRBJ2-3 | 17 | TRBV7-3 | NA | TRBD1 | TGTGCCAGCAGCCTGGGGACAGGGGGATTTAGCACAGATACGCAGTATTTT | CASSLGTGGFSTDTQYF
TRBJ2-5 | 14 | TRBV7-6 | NA | NA | TGTGCCAGCAGCTTAGGGCAGGGGTGGCAGACCCAGTACTTC | CASSLGQGWQTQYF
TRBJ1-5 | 15 | TRBV7-2 | medium-sized | NA | TGTGCCAGCAGTTTGCAGGGGATCGGCAATCAGCCCCAGCATTTT | CASSLQGIGNQPQHF
TRBJ1-1 | 14 | TRBV27 | NA | TRBD1 | TGTGCCAGCAGTCCGACCAGGGGGGATGCCGAAGCTTTCTTT | CASSPTRGDAEAFF
TRBJ2-2 | 14 | TRBV30 | NA | TRBD1 | TGTGCCTGGAGTTACAGGGGTCGAACCGGGGAGCTGTTTTTT | CAWSYRGRTGELFF
TRBJ1-1 | 15 | TRBV6-6 | NA | NA | TGTGCCAGCAGTTACGAAGGGAGGGGAGGAACTGAAGCTTTCTTT | CASSYEGRGGTEAFF
TRBJ1-6 | 18 | TRBV15 | NA | NA | TGTGCCACCAGCAGAGATTGGGGGGTTGGGTGGAAAGATTCACCCCTCCACTTT | CATSRDWGVGWKDSPLHF
TRBJ1-1 | 14 | TRBV28 | NA | TRBD1 | TGTGCCAGCAGTCGGACAGGCCAGAACACTGAAGCTTTCTTT | CASSRTGQNTEAFF
TRBJ1-1 | 15 | TRBV28 | NA | TRBD1 | TGTGCCAGCAGTCGGACCGGGACAGACATCACTGAAGCTTTCTTT | CASSRTGTDITEAFF
TRBJ2-3 | 17 | TRBV9 | NA | NA | TGTGCCAGCAGCGTAGTCGGCAGATATATTATCACAGATACGCAGTATTTT | CASSVVGRYIITDTQYF
TRBJ2-7 | 15 | TRBV6-5 | NA | NA | TGTGCCAGCAGTTACTCGAGACCGGAGGGCTACGAGCAGTACTTC | CASSYSRPEGYEQYF
TRBJ1-2 | 11 | TRBV20-1 | NA | NA | TGCAGTACTATTGGGGGGCATGGCTACACCTTC | CSTIGGHGYTF
TRBJ2-1 | 15 | TRBV27 | NA | NA | TGTGCCAGCAGTTTATCTCACCCCGCACACAATGAGCAGTTCTTC | CASSLSHPAHNEQFF
TRBJ2-1 | 14 | TRBV12-5 | once | NA | TGTGCTAGTGGCCTCGACGGAACCTACAATGAGCAGTTCTTC | CASGLDGTYNEQFF
TRBJ2-3 | 15 | TRBV9 | NA | TRBD1 | TGTGCCAGCAGCGTAGAGGGACAGAGCACAGATACGCAGTATTTT | CASSVEGQSTDTQYF
TRBJ2-2 | 18 | TRBV7-6 | NA | TRBD2 | TGTGCCAGCAGCTTAGGGCCCCGGGGGGTCGCGAACACCGGGGAGCTGTTTTTT | CASSLGPRGVANTGELFF
TRBJ2-5 | 15 | TRBV6-5 | NA | NA | TGTGCCAGCAGCCATGCTCCCCCCAGCCAAGAGACCCAGTACTTC | CASSHAPPSQETQYF
TRBJ2-2 | 11 | TRBV12-5 | NA | NA | TGTGCTAGTGGGGGAACCGGGGAGCTGTTTTTT | CASGGTGELFF
TRBJ2-5 | 18 | TRBV5-1 | NA | TRBD2 | TGCGCCAGCAGCTTTACAGGGGGACTAGCGGGAGTAACGGAGACCCAGTACTTC | CASSFTGGLAGVTETQYF
TRBJ2-3 | 15 | TRBV14 | NA | NA | TGTGCCAGCAGCCAAGGTGGAGTCAGCACAGATACGCAGTATTTT | CASSQGGVSTDTQYF
TRBJ2-1 | 18 | TRBV29-1 | NA | TRBD2 | TGCAGCGTTGAAGTCCCCAATTTAGCGGGGGGCTCCTACAATGAGCAGTTCTTC | CSVEVPNLAGGSYNEQFF
TRBJ1-1 | 15 | TRBV27 | NA | NA | TGTGCCAGCAGTTTATCCATGCTGTCCGGGGCTGAAGCTTTCTTT | CASSLSMLSGAEAFF
TRBJ1-1 | 16 | TRBV11-2 | NA | TRBD1 | TGTGCCAGCAGCTTCGGGACAGCAATCGGGAACACTGAAGCTTTCTTT | CASSFGTAIGNTEAFF
TRBJ2-3 | 13 | TRBV19 | NA | NA | TGTGCCAGTAGTCCCGCGGACGGGGATACGCAGTATTTT | CASSPADGDTQYF
TRBJ2-2 | 15 | TRBV4-3 | NA | TRBD2 | TGCGCCAGCAGATCGGGACTAGGGGACCACGGGGAGCTGTTTTTT | CASRSGLGDHGELFF
TRBJ2-7 | 12 | TRBV7-2 | once | NA | TGTGCCAGCAGCATAAGCTCCTACGAGCAGTACTTC | CASSISSYEQYF
TRBJ2-7 | 15 | TRBV28 | NA | NA | TGTGCCAGCAGTTTATTTCAGGTTACGGGCCACGAGCAGTACTTC | CASSLFQVTGHEQYF
TRBJ2-7 | 12 | TRBV10-2 | NA | NA | TGCGCCAGCAGGGCCCAGGGTTCCGAGCAGTACTTC | CASRAQGSEQYF
TRBJ1-4 | 15 | TRBV5-1 | NA | TRBD1 | TGCGCCAGCAGCCCCCTCGAGGGGGCTAGTGAAAAACTGTTTTTT | CASSPLEGASEKLFF
TRBJ2-1 | 18 | TRBV7-3 | NA | TRBD2 | TGTGCCAGCAGCTTAACGGCCGGACTAGCGGGAGGGGACAATGAGCAGTTCTTC | CASSLTAGLAGGDNEQFF
TRBJ2-7 | 11 | TRBV20-1 | NA | NA | TGCAGTGCTAGATTAAACCACGAGCAGTACTTC | CSARLNHEQYF
TRBJ2-3 | 17 | TRBV10-3 | NA | TRBD1 | TGTGCCATCAGTGAGTCGAGGACAGGGCCGGGGACAGATACGCAGTATTTT | CAISESRTGPGTDTQYF
TRBJ2-5 | 13 | TRBV7-3 | NA | NA | TGTGCCAGCAGCTCGACTATACAAGAGACCCAGTACTTC | CASSSTIQETQYF
TRBJ2-2 | 21 | TRBV19 | NA | TRBD2 | TGTGCCAGTAGTACAAACTGGAACACCGGGACGCTGCGGGAGGGTTCTGGGGAGCTGTTTTTT | CASSTNWNTGTLREGSGELFF
TRBJ2-3 | 13 | TRBV7-3 | NA | NA | TGTGCCAGCAGTCGACAGCGGCCAGATACGCAGTATTTT | CASSRQRPDTQYF
TRBJ1-1 | 14 | TRBV6-6 | NA | TRBD1 | TGTGCCAGCAGTGGCAGGGGGAGTAGAACTGAAGCTTTCTTT | CASSGRGSRTEAFF